Sequencing of this T cell receptor beta chain was carried out in a study of blood T cell repertoires in COVID-19. Study overall: T cells, B-cell-depleted T cells, or PBMCs provided the cDNA or gDNA that served as material.

Here immunoSEQ multiplex PCR was the method, and the copy in TCRdb shows in-frame clones only, minus some. The profile shows about 260,000 clones, 91% of them singletons. The length of the CDR3 is 12 residues. The V gene lost 1 base and the J gene lost 7 bases, with 5 bases spanning the gap. The germline V gene encodes CDR1 SNHLY and CDR2 FYNNEI. The V gene is TRBV2, the J gene TRBJ1-5; D not certain. The sample consisted of peripheral blood. The origin of this receptor is a person in their late teens or twenties with COVID-19, enrolled during active disease. CDR3 sequence (DNA): TGTGCCAGCAGTGAAGACGGGCAGCCCCAGCATTTT. It encodes CASSEDGQPQHF.